A single sample gave rise to the 2 T cell receptor beta chains below, sequenced in a study of T cell responses to AZD1222 COVID-19 vaccine. Clones were read by immunoSEQ multiplex PCR, and TCRdb kept only the in-frame ones, dropping some. The repertoire holds about 84,000 clones, around nine tenths seen once, with approximately 10% in the top ten. The material sequenced was peripheral blood, taken 28 days after the second AZD1222 dose. These receptor sequences come from an adult who received the AZD1222 COVID-19 vaccine.

The V call is TRBV27, the J call TRBJ2-6; the D gene is possibly TRBD1 (5 bases). CDR3 size: 15 residues. The V end lost 6 bases, the J end lost 0 bases, and 9 bases lay between the germline ends. Germline V gene data show CDR1 as MNHEY and CDR2 as SMNVEV (reference sequence). CDR3 loop: CASRGLSSGANVLTF. The CDR3 bases are TGTGCCAGCAGGGGGCTCTCCTCTGGGGCCAACGTCCTGACTTTC. Full variable domain (outside the CDR3, taken from reference TRBV27 and TRBJ2-6): EAQVTQNPRYLITVTGKKLTVTCSQNMNHEYMSWYRQDPGLGLRQIYYSMNVEVTDKGDVPEGYKVSRKEKRNFPLILESPSPNQTSLYFCASRGLSSGANVLTFGAGSRLTVL.

The rearrangement links TRBV3-1 (or the pseudogene TRBV3-2) to TRBJ1-5, with D unresolved. Germline CDR1 and CDR2: LGHDT and YNNKEL (reference sequence). With 1 base removed from V and 5 bases from J, the gap between germline ends came to 12 bases. The CDR3 runs to 15 residues. Here the CDR3 reads CASSQGADLDQPQHF. CDR3 nucleotide sequence: TGTGCCAGCAGCCAAGGGGCAGACTTAGATCAGCCCCAGCATTTT.